A single sample is the source of the 18 T cell receptor beta chains below, sequenced in a study of T cells after posttransplantation cyclophosphamide. Clones were sequenced by immunoSEQ multiplex PCR, and TCRdb holds only the in-frame ones, with some missing. The sample holds tens of thousands of clones, about 82% seen once. What was sequenced was PBMCs. These receptor sequences come from a man between 25 and 39 years old with a blood cancer, CMV-positive, and with a related stem cell donor.

The V call is TRBV28, the J call TRBJ2-1; D possibly corresponds to TRBD2 (6 bases). The CDR3 runs 15 residues. Germline V gene sequence: CDR1 MDHEN, CDR2 SYDVKM. V was pared by 8 bases and J by 0 bases, with 14 bases between. The chain's CDR3 is CASPPPGSSYNEQFF. The CDR3 DNA reads as TGTGCCAGCCCACCCCCCGGGAGCTCCTACAATGAGCAGTTCTTC.

V is TRBV6-5 and J is TRBJ2-2; 8 nucleotides agree with TRBD2. The CDR3 covers 15 residues. The V segment lost 5 bases and the J segment 4 bases; nucleotides outside the gene matches: 6. Germline V gives CDR1 MNHEY, CDR2 SVGAGI. CDR3 in amino acids: CASSPGGGVTGELFF. DNA for the CDR3: TGTGCCAGCAGTCCGGGAGGGGGGGTCACCGGGGAGCTGTTTTTT.

The chain uses TRBV11-3 and TRBJ2-3; 9 bases line up with TRBD2. Germline CDR1 reads SGHNT; CDR2 reads YENEEA. With V trimmed by 1 base and J by 0 bases, 8 bases remained unmatched. CDR3 length: 18 residues. CDR3 protein: CASSLGGIAGASTDTQYF. DNA for the CDR3: TGTGCCAGCAGCTTAGGAGGGATAGCGGGAGCAAGCACAGATACGCAGTATTTT.

The chain uses TRBV7-9 and TRBJ1-2; 7 nucleotides agree with TRBD1. The germline gives CDR1 SEHNR, CDR2 FQNEAQ (reference sequence). This CDR3 is 15 amino acids long. V shed 4 bases and J 6 bases; nucleotides not matched to a gene: 11. The CDR3 sequence is CASSSPGQQIHGYTF. The CDR3 bases are TGTGCCAGCAGCTCACCGGGACAGCAAATCCATGGCTACACCTTC.

V and J are TRBV2 and TRBJ2-1; 10 positions match TRBD2. The CDR3 covers 13 residues. Germline CDR1 reads SNHLY; CDR2 reads FYNNEI. J was trimmed by 6 bases and V by 5 bases; bases with no gene match: 1. This CDR3 reads CASSLAGGNEQFF. CDR3 nucleotides: TGTGCCAGCAGTTTAGCGGGGGGCAATGAGCAGTTCTTC.

This chain uses TRBV30 with TRBJ2-2; 13 nucleotides agree with TRBD2. In germline, CDR1 is GTSNPN, CDR2 SVGIG (reference sequence). The V and J ends lost 2 bases and 7 bases, in that order; junction bases with no gene match: 7. The CDR3 spans 16 residues. The CDR3 DNA sequence: TGTGCCTGGAGTTTCGGACTAGCGGGAGTGGTCGGGGAGCTGTTTTTT. It is translated as CAWSFGLAGVVGELFF.

The chain has TRBV23-1 and TRBJ1-1; D is unclear. TRBV23-1 is classed as an ORF, of uncertain function. Trimming removed 1 base from V and 4 bases from J, with 10 bases in between. CDR3 length: 14 amino acids. The CDR3 here is CASSQCPLGTEAFF. The CDR3 DNA follows: TGCGCCAGCAGTCAATGCCCCCTAGGCACTGAAGCTTTCTTT.

V is TRBV11-1 and J is TRBJ2-1, with TRBD2 matching over 12 bases. With V trimmed by 1 base and J by 6 bases, 10 bases remained unmatched. The CDR3 spans 18 residues. Germline V gives CDR1 SGHAT, CDR2 FQDESV (reference sequence). The CDR3 here is CASSLGKRLAGALNEQFF. Written as DNA, the CDR3 is TGTGCCAGCAGCTTAGGAAAAAGACTAGCGGGAGCCCTCAATGAGCAGTTCTTC.

V and J are TRBV11-2 and TRBJ2-3, with 9 bases identical to TRBD2. CDR1 is SGHAT and CDR2 is FQNNGV in the germline V gene. J was trimmed by 1 base and V by 4 bases; bases with no gene match: 3. This CDR3 comprises 15 residues. The CDR3 is CASSSLAGGTDTQYF. The CDR3 DNA reads as TGTGCCAGCAGCTCATTAGCGGGAGGCACAGATACGCAGTATTTT.

The CDR3 protein is CASSLATGTGFTAKNIQYF. The CDR3 nucleotides are TGTGCCAGCAGCTTAGCCACCGGGACAGGGTTCACCGCCAAAAACATTCAGTACTTC. This sequence joins TRBV7-9 and TRBJ2-4; 9 bases align to TRBD1. The J segment lost 1 base and the V segment lost 0 bases, leaving 10 bases of the junction unmatched. The CDR3 covers 19 residues. CDR1 is SEHNR and CDR2 is FQNEAQ in the germline V gene (reference sequence).

The rearrangement joins TRBV6-4 to TRBJ2-3; TRBD1 matches at 10 bases. J was trimmed by 5 bases and V by 5 bases; bases with no gene match: 10. Germline loops: CDR1 MRHNA, CDR2 SNTAGT. This CDR3 contains 16 residues. The CDR3 nucleotides read TGTGCCAGCAGTCTCCGTGGGACAGGGGATGGAGATACGCAGTATTTT. This gives the protein CASSLRGTGDGDTQYF.

This clone has a handful of counts. The chain recombines TRBV7-2 with TRBJ2-2, with TRBD2 identical over 16 bases. Germline CDR1 SGHTA, CDR2 FQGNSA. Losses at the gene ends were 5 bases for V and 4 bases for J; bases not matched to a gene: 1. The CDR3 loop spans 16 amino acids. The CDR3 DNA is TGTGCCAGCAGCGGGACTAGCGGGAGGGGCACCGGGGAGCTGTTTTTT. The encoded protein is CASSGTSGRGTGELFF.

This rearrangement joins TRBV5-1 to TRBJ2-7; 7 bases are a match to TRBD1. In germline, CDR1 is SGHRS, CDR2 YFSETQ. This CDR3 spans 16 amino acids. V lost 4 bases to trimming and J lost 2 bases; unmatched junction nucleotides: 12. CDR3 region: CASSLDFGTVTYEQYF. In DNA form, the CDR3 reads TGCGCCAGCAGCCTGGACTTTGGGACAGTTACCTACGAGCAGTACTTC.

The rearrangement uses TRBV19 and TRBJ2-1, with 8 positions matching TRBD2. Looked up from germline, CDR1 is LNHDA and CDR2 is SQIVND (reference sequence). CDR3 length equals 14 residues. With 7 bases clipped from V and 6 bases from J, the junction kept 8 bases outside the gene matches. CDR3 nucleotides: TGTGCCAGTACGCTCGGGACTAGGATCAATGAGCAGTTCTTC. As protein: CASTLGTRINEQFF.

The chain links TRBV11-3 to TRBJ1-3; no firm D call. Germline V CDR1 and CDR2: SGHNT, YENEEA. The ends were cut back, 5 bases at V and 1 base at J, with 6 bases in the middle. CDR3 length: 13 residues. CDR3 coding DNA: TGTGCCAGCAGCGTCTCGTCTGGAAACACCATATATTTT. This codes for CASSVSSGNTIYF.

This chain uses TRBV27 with TRBJ1-2; TRBD1 matches at 9 bases. This CDR3 comprises 14 residues. From germline, CDR1 is MNHEY and CDR2 SMNVEV (reference sequence). J lost 7 bases, V lost 5 bases, and 8 bases had no gene match. In nucleotides, the CDR3 is TGTGCCAGCAGTAAACAGGGGGCTCCGTTTGGCTACACCTTC. This sequence encodes CASSKQGAPFGYTF.

This rearrangement joins TRBV5-5 to TRBJ1-1; D gene unclear. This CDR3 has 14 residues. CDR1 and CDR2 (germline): SGHKS, YYEKEE (reference sequence). V was trimmed by 5 bases and J by 2 bases, leaving 13 bases between them. DNA for the CDR3: TGTGCCAGCAGTGTTCAATGGAGCAACACTGAAGCTTTCTTT. Its protein is CASSVQWSNTEAFF.

In this sample, this clone turned up once. The CDR3 DNA reads as TGTGCCAGCTCGTGGAGGCGGAGAGACACCGGGGAGCTGTTTTTT. Protein product: CASSWRRRDTGELFF. V and J are TRBV18 and TRBJ2-2, with D possibly matching TRBD2 (5 bases). Germline assignment: CDR1 KGHSH and CDR2 LQKENI. The CDR3 is made up of 15 amino acids. Trimming pared 6 bases from V and 3 bases from J, leaving 14 bases between. Complete variable domain (other parts from reference TRBV18 and TRBJ2-2): NAGVMQNPRHLVRRRGQEARLRCSPMKGHSHVYWYRQLPEEGLKFMVYLQKENIIDESGMPKERFSAEFPKEGPSILRIQQVVRGDSAAYFCASSWRRRDTGELFFGEGSRLTVL.